The T cell receptor beta chain described here comes from a study of blood T cell repertoires in COVID-19. Study-wide context: Sites across the United States, Italy and Spain contributed samples from acute and convalescent COVID-19. From T cells, B-cell-depleted T cells, or PBMCs came the material, which was cDNA or gDNA.

Per the authors' pipeline: The assay estimated nucleated cells by amplifying reference gene primers. Assay used: immunoSEQ multiplex PCR; TCRdb lists only in-frame clones, some missing. V, J and clone size derive from that table, while D and trimming were established from the DNA sequence. The sample lists 200,000 to 300,000 clones, roughly 80% occurring once. This sequence was found in an elderly woman with acute or convalescent COVID-19. The sample taken for sequencing was peripheral blood.

Here the CDR3 DNA reads TGTGCCAGCAGCTTAAACCCCGGGAGAAGGGGAGAGACCCAGTACTTC. Its protein product is CASSLNPGRRGETQYF. The chain has TRBV11-2 and TRBJ2-5, with D possibly matching TRBD2 (6 bases). CDR1 SGHAT and CDR2 FQNNGV come from the germline V gene. V was trimmed by 2 bases and J by 4 bases, leaving 17 bases between them. This CDR3 has 16 amino acids.